The 10 T cell receptor beta chains listed next were all sequenced from one sample in a study of blood T cell repertoires in COVID-19. TCRdb's copy holds only in-frame clones and misses some; the assay was immunoSEQ multiplex PCR. The sample records under 300,000 clones, roughly 88% being singletons. Source material: peripheral blood. These receptor sequences come from a woman aged 70-85 years with acute or convalescent COVID-19.

The chain is built from TRBV4-1 and TRBJ2-7; 16 nucleotides align to TRBD2. This CDR3 is built from 19 residues. Germline V lookup: CDR1 MGHRA, CDR2 YSYEKL. Trimming at V came to 4 bases and at J to 2 bases, leaving 11 bases not matched to a gene. In DNA, the CDR3 is TGCGCCAGCAGCCCATACCACCTCGGGACTAGCGGGGGGGCCTACGAGCAGTACTTC. This codes for CASSPYHLGTSGGAYEQYF.

The chain's CDR3 is CASGDRGATGELFF. The CDR3 coding sequence is TGCGCCAGCGGAGACAGGGGGGCCACCGGGGAGCTGTTTTTT. The genes are TRBV10-1 and TRBJ2-2, with TRBD1 identical over 9 bases. Germline lookup yields CDR1 WNHNN and CDR2 SYGVQD (reference sequence). V shed 8 bases and J 4 bases; nucleotides not matched to a gene: 5. This CDR3 comprises 14 residues.

The V call is TRBV6-4, the J call TRBJ2-1; 9 bases agree with TRBD1. CDR1 and CDR2 from the germline V gene are MRHNA and SNTAGT. V gave up 11 bases and J gave up 8 bases; unmatched junction bases: 13. The CDR3 runs to 14 residues. The CDR3 loop is CAVRPGQGFHEQFF. In DNA form, the CDR3 reads TGTGCCGTCCGACCGGGACAGGGTTTCCATGAGCAGTTCTTC.

The genes are TRBV2 and TRBJ1-2; D not certain. This CDR3 contains 14 residues. Per germline, CDR1 SNHLY and CDR2 FYNNEI. Trimming left V 7 bases short and J 7 bases short, with 19 bases between. CDR3 residues: CASTAVSGRIGYTF. The CDR3 DNA reads as TGTGCCAGCACGGCAGTCAGCGGAAGGATTGGCTACACCTTC.

This chain joins TRBV18 and TRBJ1-2; TRBD1 matches 7 bases. The CDR3 is 17 amino acids. The germline gives CDR1 KGHSH, CDR2 LQKENI. V was pared by 3 bases and J by 5 bases, with 15 bases of the junction left unmatched. The CDR3: CASSPREGARVPYGYTF. Here the CDR3 DNA reads TGTGCCAGCTCACCCCGTGAGGGGGCCCGGGTCCCTTATGGCTACACCTTC.

The chain combines TRBV19 with TRBJ1-3; 7 nucleotides align to TRBD1. Germline V gene sequence: CDR1 LNHDA, CDR2 SQIVND (reference sequence). The length of the CDR3 is 14 residues. The V segment lost 8 bases and the J segment 5 bases; nucleotides outside the gene matches: 9. Here the CDR3 DNA reads TGTGCCAGTTTCCCGACAGGGCTTCGAAACACCATATATTTT. Protein product: CASFPTGLRNTIYF.

The V gene is TRBV10-1, the J gene TRBJ1-6; TRBD1 aligns across 7 bases. The germline V gene has CDR1 WNHNN and CDR2 SYGVQD (reference sequence). V lost 3 bases, J lost 12 bases, and 5 bases stayed unmatched. CDR3 length: 13 amino acids. Here the CDR3 reads CASSDQQGLPLHF. As DNA, the CDR3 is TGCGCCAGCAGTGATCAACAGGGGTTACCCCTCCACTTT.

The chain joins TRBV19 to TRBJ1-5; the D gene is possibly TRBD1 (5 bases). Germline CDR1 LNHDA, CDR2 SQIVND (reference sequence). The V gene lost 7 bases and the J gene lost 4 bases, with 20 bases spanning the gap. The CDR3 runs to 16 residues. Written as DNA, the CDR3 is TGTGCCAGTAACCATAAACAGGCGGGGATTAATCAGCCCCAGCATTTT. Translation: CASNHKQAGINQPQHF.

The gene calls are TRBV9 and TRBJ2-1, with 8 bases identical to TRBD2. The CDR3 consists of 15 residues. The germline V gene encodes CDR1 SGDLS and CDR2 YYNGEE. Germline trimming cut 0 bases from V and 7 bases from J; bases unmatched to any gene: 6. In DNA form, the CDR3 reads TGTGCCAGCAGCGTAGTGTCGGGGGGGCCGAATGAGCAGTTCTTC. As protein: CASSVVSGGPNEQFF.

J is TRBJ2-4 and V is TRBV12-3 or TRBV12-4, with 10 nucleotides matching TRBD1. The CDR3 is made up of 13 amino acids. V lost 5 bases and J lost 12; bases outside the gene matches: 7. This CDR3 reads CASSRRDRGSQYF. For the CDR3, the DNA is TGTGCCAGCAGTCGCCGGGACAGGGGAAGTCAGTACTTC.